A selection of T cell receptor beta chains follows, all from one sample in a study of T cells in Graves' hyperthyroidism and ophthalmopathy. A single record per CDR3 protein comes from TCRdb applying MiXCR to the multiplex PCR reads. The data show hundreds of thousands of distinct CDR3 sequences, about a sixth seen once. The sequenced material came from blood. These receptors were obtained from a young woman with Graves' hyperthyroidism. The CDR3 runs from the conserved cysteine through the conserved F or W. The D gene is left open where the match is weak. The size field is filled for only some rows; it gives once, few, many or a size class.

TRBV29-1	NA	TRBJ1-1	NA	TGCAGCGTTGTAGGGGAGATAGACACTGAAGCTTTCTTT	CSVVGEIDTEAFF
TRBV18	many	TRBJ1-1	NA	TGTGCCAGCTCACCATTAATGGACTCCCGATCCGCTGAAGCTTTCTTT	CASSPLMDSRSAEAFF
TRBV20-1	few	TRBJ2-1	TRBD2	TGCAGTGCTAGTAGCGGGAGGGGCAATGAGCAGTTCTTC	CSASSGRGNEQFF
TRBV10-2	few	TRBJ2-1	NA	TGCGCCAGCAGCCCGGGGGGCGGGGGTTACAATGAGCAGTTCTTC	CASSPGGGGYNEQFF
TRBV5-1	NA	TRBJ2-3	NA	TGCGCCAGCACCTCGTGGGACAAGAGATTAGATACGCAGTATTTT	CASTSWDKRLDTQYF
TRBV5-1	few	TRBJ2-7	NA	TGCGCCAGCACCGCCGGGCTGGCAGACTACGAGCAGTACTTC	CASTAGLADYEQYF
TRBV20-1	NA	TRBJ1-3	TRBD1	TGCAGTGCTAGAATCGGGGGACAGAAGAGCTCTGGAAACACCATATATTTT	CSARIGGQKSSGNTIYF
TRBV25-1	NA	TRBJ2-3	NA	TGTGCCAGCAGTTCTCTAGCTGCGCAGTATTTT	CASSSLAAQYF
TRBV7-9	few	TRBJ1-2	TRBD1	TGTGCCAGCAGCTTAGTGCACAGGGGCGTTCACTATGGCTACACCTTC	CASSLVHRGVHYGYTF
TRBV6-1	many	TRBJ2-5	NA	TGTGCCAGCAGTGAGGAGACCTGGGCCCAGAGGGGAGAGACCCAGTACTTC	CASSEETWAQRGETQYF
TRBV20-1	NA	TRBJ1-4	NA	TGCAGTGCTGGAGAACAGGGTATTCATGAAAAACTGTTTTTT	CSAGEQGIHEKLFF
TRBV11-3	few	TRBJ2-1	NA	TGTGCCAGCAGCTTAGGCCCAGGGCACAATGAGCAGTTCTTC	CASSLGPGHNEQFF
TRBV7-2	many	TRBJ2-4	TRBD2	TGTGCCAGCAGTTTAAGGGTAGCGGGGAGCCCCGGGAACATTCAGTACTTC	CASSLRVAGSPGNIQYF
TRBV6-2/TRBV6-3	many	TRBJ2-1	TRBD2	TGTGCCAGCAGTTACCGACGACCTAAACTAGCGGGAGGGCGAATTAGCTCCTACAATGAGCAGTTCTTC	CASSYRRPKLAGGRISSYNEQFF
TRBV4-2	NA	TRBJ2-2	NA	TGTGCCAGCAGCCAAGGGTCATGGGGGAGCCGTCCCGGGGAGCTGTTTTTT	CASSQGSWGSRPGELFF
TRBV3-1	many	TRBJ2-3	NA	TGTGCCAGCAGCCAAGAATTGTTTTCTAGCACAGATACGCAGTATTTT	CASSQELFSSTDTQYF
TRBV12-3/TRBV12-4	NA	TRBJ1-5	TRBD1	TGTGCCAGCACTGGGACAGGGTTAAATCAGCCCCAGCATTTT	CASTGTGLNQPQHF
TRBV24-1	few	TRBJ1-2	NA	TGTGCCACCAGTGCAGGGTCCGGCTATGGCTACACCTTC	CATSAGSGYGYTF
TRBV28	NA	TRBJ2-1	NA	TGTGCCAGCAGCTTACCCCGGCGGAGCAGCCCTTACAATGAGCAGTTCTTC	CASSLPRRSSPYNEQFF
TRBV20-1	many	TRBJ2-7	NA	TGCAGTGCTAGAGGGGAAGCGGGCGGCTCCTACGAGCAGTACTTC	CSARGEAGGSYEQYF
TRBV20-1	many	TRBJ1-3	NA	TGCAGTGCTAGACGCCCTGACCGGCAGGGTGGCAAGAACACCATATATTTT	CSARRPDRQGGKNTIYF
TRBV9	NA	TRBJ1-2	NA	TGTGCCAGCAGCGTAGAGGTCAGGGGATGGTTTGGCTACACCTTC	CASSVEVRGWFGYTF
TRBV20-1	few	TRBJ1-1	NA	TGCAGTGCTAGGGCCTGGGGGTTGGAGGTTAATCCTGAAGCTTTCTTT	CSARAWGLEVNPEAFF
TRBV12-3/TRBV12-4	many	TRBJ1-2	TRBD1	TGTGCCAGCAGTCAACAGGGGAATGGCTACACCTTC	CASSQQGNGYTF
TRBV7-9	many	TRBJ2-1	NA	TGTGCCAGCAGCTTAGGGAGACTTACCAATGAGCAGTTCTTC	CASSLGRLTNEQFF
TRBV6-1	many	TRBJ2-7	TRBD2	TGTGCCAGCAGTGACCTACTAGCGCTCTTAACCTACGGAACCTACGAGCAGTACTTC	CASSDLLALLTYGTYEQYF
TRBV6-1	many	TRBJ2-3	NA	TGTGCCAGCAGTAAAGTCAGGGGCAGCACAGATACGCAGTATTTT	CASSKVRGSTDTQYF
TRBV6-2/TRBV6-3	few	TRBJ2-4	TRBD1	TGTGCCAGCAGTCCCGCGGAACGGACAGGGTTTATTTCGGCCAAAAACATTCAGTACTTC	CASSPAERTGFISAKNIQYF
TRBV6-6	many	TRBJ2-7	NA	TGTGCCAGCAGTTACGCAATCCGGGGGAGACCTCGGTCCTACGAGCAGTACTTC	CASSYAIRGRPRSYEQYF